This T cell receptor (beta chain) stems from a study of T cell responses to AZD1222 COVID-19 vaccine. The method was immunoSEQ multiplex PCR; TCRdb's version includes in-frame clones alone and lacks a portion of them. Among some 140,000 clones listed, about 90% were seen once. The study, taken as a whole, reports: Once two AZD1222 doses were given, Spike-specific TCR breadth and depth went up. Among the donors, most were white British and more were female, and clonal diversity was possibly underestimated. Spike was spanned by vaccine-associated CD4 TCRs, with dominance at 160-218 and 743-854.

The CDR3 spans 14 residues. Trimming at V came to 6 bases and at J to 2 bases, leaving 7 bases not matched to a gene. Germline V gives CDR1 SNHLY, CDR2 FYNNEI. As concerns this clone: What it binds is not known.

The rearrangement joins TRBV2 to TRBJ2-7, with 7 bases fitting TRBD2. This material consisted of peripheral blood, taken on day 0 of AZD1222 vaccination. This TCR came from an adult in good health. CDR3 sequence: CASSPREGAYEQYF. DNA of the CDR3: TGTGCCAGCAGCCCAAGGGAGGGTGCCTACGAGCAGTACTTC. Full variable domain (rest looked up from reference TRBV2 and TRBJ2-7): EPEVTQTPSHQVTQMGQEVILRCVPISNHLYFYWYRQILGQKVEFLVSFYNNEISEKSEIFDDQFSVERPDGSNFTLKIRSTKLEDSAMYFCASSPREGAYEQYFGPGTRLTVT.